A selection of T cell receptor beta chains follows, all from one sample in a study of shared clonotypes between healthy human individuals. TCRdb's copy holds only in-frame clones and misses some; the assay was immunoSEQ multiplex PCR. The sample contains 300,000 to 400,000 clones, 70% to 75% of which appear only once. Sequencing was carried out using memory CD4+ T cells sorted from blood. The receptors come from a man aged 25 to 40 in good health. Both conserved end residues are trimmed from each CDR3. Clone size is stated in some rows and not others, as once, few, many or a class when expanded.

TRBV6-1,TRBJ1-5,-,ASGPGQGNQPQH
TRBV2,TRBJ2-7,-,ASITALSYEQY
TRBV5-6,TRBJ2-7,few,ASSPTGEEQY
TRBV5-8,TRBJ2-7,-,ASSLLGGHEQY
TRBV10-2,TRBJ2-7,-,ASSESVGQGVKQY
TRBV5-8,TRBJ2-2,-,ASSLGNTPTGELF
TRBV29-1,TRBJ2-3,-,SVEVGLAGGTDTQY
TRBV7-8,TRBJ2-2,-,ASSLTSGLTGELF
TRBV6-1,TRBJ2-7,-,ASSDSLAGDHEQY
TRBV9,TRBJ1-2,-,ASSARQGAHYGYT
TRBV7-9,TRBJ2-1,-,ASSFGGLAGGWNEQF
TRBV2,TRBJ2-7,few,ASRQPGHLPRDHEQY
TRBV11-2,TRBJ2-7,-,ASSRIRGTLIYEQY
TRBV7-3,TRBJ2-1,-,ASSAKAELAYNEQF
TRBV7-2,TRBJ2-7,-,ASSLGAGQLSSYEQY
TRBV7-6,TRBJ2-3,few,ASSLISTADTQY
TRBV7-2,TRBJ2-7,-,ASSLASSSYEQY
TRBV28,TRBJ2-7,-,ASSRRTRVSYEQY
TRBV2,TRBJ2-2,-,ASGRAASGELF
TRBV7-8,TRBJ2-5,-,ASSSQETQY
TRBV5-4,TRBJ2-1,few,ASSLRTSFMNEQF
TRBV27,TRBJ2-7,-,ASSLKQGEVYEQY
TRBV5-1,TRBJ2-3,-,ASKYQAHIPTSDTQY
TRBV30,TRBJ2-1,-,AWMGRGSVNEQF
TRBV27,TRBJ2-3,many,ASRTYSGRASTDTQY
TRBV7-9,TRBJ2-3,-,ASSLGDLGGPADTQY
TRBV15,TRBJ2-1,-,ATSRGLSYNEQF
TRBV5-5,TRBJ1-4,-,ASSLGLIATNEKLF
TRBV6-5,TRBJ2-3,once,ASNPGFTTDTQY
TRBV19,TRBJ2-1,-,ASSIPRGVEQF
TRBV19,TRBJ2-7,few,ASKMTSGRSYEQY
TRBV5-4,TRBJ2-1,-,ASSLARGSYNEQF
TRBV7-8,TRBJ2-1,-,ASSMTTGSYNEQF
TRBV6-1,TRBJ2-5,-,ASSVRPIQQETQY
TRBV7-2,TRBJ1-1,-,ASSSYSGDTEAF
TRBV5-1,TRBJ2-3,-,ASSSQGPDTQY
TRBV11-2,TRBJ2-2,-,ASSPSLGKANTGELF
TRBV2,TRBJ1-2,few,ASTANRGQGYT
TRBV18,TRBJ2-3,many,ASSPTATDTQY
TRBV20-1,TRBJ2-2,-,SAWTRGELF
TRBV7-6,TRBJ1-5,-,ASSPNSGRSVPQH
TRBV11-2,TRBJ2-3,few,ASTLIRADTQY
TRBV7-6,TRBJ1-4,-,ASRRSGGAQEKLF
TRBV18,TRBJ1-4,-,ASSPGGGNEKLF
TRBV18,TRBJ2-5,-,ASSPQYQGTQY
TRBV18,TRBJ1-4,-,ASSPGSIDEKLF
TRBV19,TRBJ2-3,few,ASSMSRDTQY
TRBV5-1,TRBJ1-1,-,ASSADSLNTEAF
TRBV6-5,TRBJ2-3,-,ASSYSREGGTDTQY
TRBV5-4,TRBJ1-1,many,ASSGRGTEAF